The text below deals with one T cell receptor (beta chain). No antigen is known for it. This CDR3 is missing its conserved last phenylalanine or tryptophan, likely due to a read error. TCRdb itself ran the reads through MiXCR, one entry per CDR3 protein. This sample has fewer than 200,000 distinct CDR3 sequences, with about an eighth found just once. This sample was taken from a study of T cell repertoires in cytomegalovirus infection. Study-wide context: From public TCR beta signatures came an indication of both CMV infection and matching HLA type.

Findings of the study overall: HLA-C-restricted TCR beta clonotypes specific for CMV led the ex vivo response. Cumulative frequency (of public TCR beta family members) identified carriers of CMV plus the relevant HLA.

The CDR3 runs to 13 residues. Germline loops: CDR1 MDHEN, CDR2 SYDVKM. The V end was cut by 7 bases, the J end by 1 base, with 7 bases between. The sequence came from a human donor in good health (CMV status not recorded). Some clones in this sample may be carry-over from other donors' samples. The sequenced sample consisted of PBMCs. The rearrangement uses TRBV28 and TRBJ2-2; D uncertain. Here the CDR3 DNA reads TGTGCCAGCAAATGGGGGAACACCGGGGAGCTGTTTTCT. Translated, it gives CASKWGNTGELFS.